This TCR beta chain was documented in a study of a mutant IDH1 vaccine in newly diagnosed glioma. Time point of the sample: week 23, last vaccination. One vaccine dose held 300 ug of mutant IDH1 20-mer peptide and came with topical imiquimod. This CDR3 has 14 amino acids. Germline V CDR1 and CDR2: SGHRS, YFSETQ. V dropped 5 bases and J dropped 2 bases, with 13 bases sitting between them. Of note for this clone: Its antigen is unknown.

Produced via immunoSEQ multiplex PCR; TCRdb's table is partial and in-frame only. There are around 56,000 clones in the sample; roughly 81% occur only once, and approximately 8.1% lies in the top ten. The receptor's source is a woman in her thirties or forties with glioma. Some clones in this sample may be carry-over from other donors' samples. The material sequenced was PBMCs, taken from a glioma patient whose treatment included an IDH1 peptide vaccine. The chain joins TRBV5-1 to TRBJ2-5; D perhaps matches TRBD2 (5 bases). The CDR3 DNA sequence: TGCGCCAGCAGGACGGACTTCACACAAGAGACCCAGTACTTC. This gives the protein CASRTDFTQETQYF.